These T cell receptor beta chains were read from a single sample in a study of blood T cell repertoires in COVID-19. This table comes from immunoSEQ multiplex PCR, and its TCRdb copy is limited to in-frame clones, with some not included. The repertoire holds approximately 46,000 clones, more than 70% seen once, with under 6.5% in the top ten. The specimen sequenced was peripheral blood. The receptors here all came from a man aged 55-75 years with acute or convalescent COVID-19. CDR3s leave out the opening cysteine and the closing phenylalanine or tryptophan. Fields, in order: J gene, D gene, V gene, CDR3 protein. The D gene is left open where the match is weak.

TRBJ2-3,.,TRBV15,ATSPVRYTDTQY
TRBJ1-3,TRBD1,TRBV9,ASSLIPGQGPSGNTIY
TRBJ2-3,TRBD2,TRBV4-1,ASSQGLAGPGTDTQY
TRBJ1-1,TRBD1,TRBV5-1,ASSLTGTGAEAF
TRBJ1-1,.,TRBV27,ASRRGLRDTEAF
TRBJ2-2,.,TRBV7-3,ASSLGQGTDGELF
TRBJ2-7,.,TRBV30,AWSFGRGSYEQY
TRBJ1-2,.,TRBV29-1,SGDRPAGGYT
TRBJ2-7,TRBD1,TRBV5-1,ASSLAPGTGAYEQY
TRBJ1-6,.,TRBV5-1,ASSSGGSSYNSPLH
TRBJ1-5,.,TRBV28,ASSSALGSSNQPQH
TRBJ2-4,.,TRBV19,ASSSRQGGKNIQY
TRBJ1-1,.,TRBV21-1,ASTPRTGRTEAF
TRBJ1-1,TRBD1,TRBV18,ASSPQGANTEAF
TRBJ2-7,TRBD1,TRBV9,ASSVRDRGGYEQY
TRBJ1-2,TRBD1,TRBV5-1,ASALRTGQYGYT
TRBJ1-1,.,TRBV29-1,SAVDSRNTEAF
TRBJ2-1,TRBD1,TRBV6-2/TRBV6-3,ASSLRTGEQF
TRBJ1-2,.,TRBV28,ASTLGGAKGYT
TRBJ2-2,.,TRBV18,ASSPRPAAGNTGELF
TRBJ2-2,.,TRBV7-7,ASSLARAGESGELF
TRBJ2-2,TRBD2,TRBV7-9,ASSLMRGTGELF
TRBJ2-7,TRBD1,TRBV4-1,ASSQDGTGAYEQY
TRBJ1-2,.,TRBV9,ASSVAGYPYGYT
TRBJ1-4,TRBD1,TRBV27,ASSFGRQGTNEKLF
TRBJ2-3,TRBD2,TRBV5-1,ASSPHSGRTDTQY
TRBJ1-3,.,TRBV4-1,ASSQARGTSSGNTIY
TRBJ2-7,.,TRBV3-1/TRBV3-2,ASSLLGGSEQY
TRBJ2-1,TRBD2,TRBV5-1,ASSAGLADYNEQF
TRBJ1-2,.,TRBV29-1,SVVQGGYGYT
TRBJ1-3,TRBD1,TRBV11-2,ASSSTGRGQGNTIY
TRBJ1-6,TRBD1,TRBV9,ASSSQGNNSPLH
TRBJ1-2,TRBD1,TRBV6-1,ASSEILTGDYGYT
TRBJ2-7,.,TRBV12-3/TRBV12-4,ASSFSGSGEQY
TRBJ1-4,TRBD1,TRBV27,ASSELQGTGKLF
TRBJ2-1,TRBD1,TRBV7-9,ASSDRDRGVEQF
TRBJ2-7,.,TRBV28,ATGREY
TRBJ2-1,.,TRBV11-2,ASSPGASEYNEQF